These 9 T cell receptor beta chains originate from one sample sequenced in a study of blood T cells in healthy people across ages. For the second PCR, which ran for about 6 to 11 cycles, a sample-barcoded 5' primer and a J-beta primer mix were used. TCRdb re-called the 5' RACE reads with MiXCR, one entry per CDR3 protein. The data hold some 700,000 distinct CDR3 sequences, with roughly 43% observed a single time. Specimen: blood. The receptors were sampled from a woman aged 60 to 75 in good health.

This clonotype has only a few counts. V is TRBV7-3 and J is TRBJ2-6; D tentatively fits TRBD1 or TRBD2 (5 bases each). Looked up from germline, CDR1 is SGHTA and CDR2 is FQGTGA. The V end lost 1 base, the J end lost 0 bases, and 13 bases lay between the germline ends. The CDR3 extends over 18 amino acids. The CDR3 reads CASSLNPLGTSGANVLTF. CDR3 DNA sequence: TGTGCCAGCAGCTTAAACCCCCTAGGGACCTCTGGGGCCAACGTCCTGACTTTC.

This chain uses TRBV6-5 with TRBJ1-1, with D tentatively TRBD1 (5 bases). This CDR3 spans 14 amino acids. From germline, CDR1 is MNHEY and CDR2 SVGAGI. Trimming stripped 1 base from V and 5 bases from J, with 11 bases between. The CDR3 DNA sequence: TGTGCCAGCAGTTACTTTCGCGGGGGGACTGAAGCTTTCTTT. Protein sequence: CASSYFRGGTEAFF.

V gene TRBV12-5 combines with J gene TRBJ2-1, with 9 positions matching TRBD1. The CDR3 covers 17 residues. J was trimmed by 0 bases and V by 6 bases; bases with no gene match: 9. Germline-derived CDR1 and CDR2 are LGHNT and FRNRAP. Here the CDR3 reads CASGEGTGWDSYNEQFF. CDR3 DNA: TGTGCTAGTGGCGAGGGGACAGGGTGGGACTCCTACAATGAGCAGTTCTTC.

The gene calls are TRBV3-1 and TRBJ2-1; 9 nucleotides line up with TRBD1. The trim removed 4 bases at V and 9 bases at J, leaving 13 bases unmatched. The CDR3 extends over 16 amino acids. Germline V CDR1 and CDR2: LGHDT, YNNKEL (reference sequence). DNA for the CDR3: TGTGCCAGCAGCCGCGGAGCCGGGACAGGGAATACTGAGCAGTTCTTC. As protein: CASSRGAGTGNTEQFF.

The CDR3 DNA reads TGTGCCAGCAGTTACGGGGGGAGAGGCTACGAGCAGTACTTC. It is translated as CASSYGGRGYEQYF. V and J are TRBV6-2 or TRBV6-3 and TRBJ2-4; TRBD2 is a possible D gene (6 bases). The J call is in doubt because the DNA end fits TRBJ2-7 better. Germline loops: CDR1 MNHEY, CDR2 SVGEGT. CDR3 length: 14 residues.

This clonotype was seen many times. CDR3 sequence: CASRPTGSGANVLTF. The CDR3 nucleotides are TGTGCCAGCAGGCCGACAGGTTCTGGGGCCAACGTCCTGACTTTC. This sequence joins TRBV6-2 or TRBV6-3 and TRBJ2-6, with D perhaps matching TRBD1 (6 bases). The germline V gene has CDR1 MNHEY and CDR2 SVGEGT. The CDR3 has 15 residues. V lost 6 bases, J lost 1 base, and 10 bases lay in between.

CDR3 nucleotide sequence: TGTGCCAGCAGCGGACTAGCGGGAGCCGAGACCCAGTACTTC. As protein: CASSGLAGAETQYF. V is TRBV3-1 and J is TRBJ2-5; 13 nucleotides match TRBD2. The junction had 2 bases not matched to a gene; V was cut back by 5 bases and J by 5 bases. CDR1 is LGHDT, CDR2 YNNKEL, per germline (reference sequence). This CDR3 contains 14 residues.

On this clonotype itself: A much larger clonotype is one base distant, so this may be a read error. This chain uses TRBV9 with TRBJ2-1; 12 bases map to TRBD2. V lost 1 base to trimming and J lost 10 bases; unmatched junction nucleotides: 6. The CDR3 is made up of 15 amino acids. CDR1 is SGDLS, CDR2 YYNGEE, per germline. The CDR3 reads CASSVNGTSGREQFF. The DNA of the CDR3 is TGTGCCAGCAGCGTAAATGGGACTAGCGGGCGGGAGCAGTTCTTC.

This clonotype was detected only a few times. V and J are TRBV4-1 and TRBJ2-3; a possible D gene is TRBD1 (6 bases). CDR3 size: 16 residues. Per the germline V gene, CDR1 is MGHRA and CDR2 is YSYEKL. The ends were cut back, 2 bases at V and 5 bases at J, with 17 bases in the middle. This CDR3 reads CASSQQQGVTGDTQYF. The CDR3 DNA reads as TGCGCCAGCAGCCAACAACAGGGTGTAACCGGAGATACGCAGTATTTT.